One sample yielded the 31 T cell receptor beta chains listed below, sequenced in a study of vaccination and CD4 T cells after COVID-19. TCRdb passed the PCR reads through MiXCR, listing each CDR3 protein once. Here the sample spans over 20,000 distinct CDR3 sequences, about three fifths being singletons. This material consisted of CD4+ T cells from blood, taken before SARS-CoV-2 vaccination. Source of these receptors: a human donor who had recovered from COVID-19.

The sample holds a few counts of this clonotype. V is TRBV7-9 and J is TRBJ1-2, with TRBD1 identical over 7 bases. The CDR3 is made up of 19 amino acids. The V gene end was trimmed by 1 base and the J gene end by 5 bases; junction bases not matched to a gene: 19. Germline CDR1 and CDR2: SEHNR and FQNEAQ (reference sequence). CDR3 sequence reads: CASSLDSVRWQGEYYGYTF. The CDR3 DNA reads TGTGCCAGCAGCTTAGATTCCGTGCGTTGGCAGGGGGAATATTATGGCTACACCTTC.

V is TRBV5-1 and J is TRBJ2-7; a possible D gene is TRBD2 (6 bases). This CDR3 has 15 amino acids. Germline CDR1 is SGHRS and CDR2 is YFSETQ. The V end lost 0 bases, the J end lost 7 bases, and 17 bases lay between the germline ends. As DNA, the CDR3 is TGCGCCAGCAGCTTGGCTGGGCGGAGGGCGGGAGAGCAGTACTTC. Translated, it gives CASSLAGRRAGEQYF.

The CDR3 reads CASSSPRHRYGYTF. The CDR3 DNA follows: TGTGCCAGCAGCTCCCCCCGACACCGCTATGGCTACACCTTC. The V and J genes are TRBV11-2 and TRBJ1-2; D ambiguous. Between the trimmed V and J ends, which lost 4 bases and 4 bases, there was a span of 13 bases. The germline V gene encodes CDR1 SGHAT and CDR2 FQNNGV. This CDR3 is 14 amino acids long.

This clonotype has only a few counts. The CDR3 protein is CASSLLAGEGNEQFF. In DNA, the CDR3 is TGTGCCAGCAGCTTGCTAGCGGGAGAGGGCAATGAGCAGTTCTTC. The chain is built from TRBV7-3 and TRBJ2-1, with 10 bases matching TRBD2. The V and J ends lost 3 bases and 6 bases, in that order; junction bases with no gene match: 5. The CDR3 runs to 15 residues. Germline V gene lookup returns CDR1 SGHTA and CDR2 FQGTGA. Supplemented by reference TRBV7-3 and TRBJ2-1, the full variable domain reads GAGVSQTPSNKVTEKGKYVELRCDPISGHTALYWYRQSLGQGPEFLIYFQGTGAADDSGLPNDRFFAVRPEGSVSTLKIQRTERGDSAVYLCASSLLAGEGNEQFFGPGTRLTVL.

This rearrangement joins TRBV28 to TRBJ1-1; no firm D call. The CDR3 length is 12 residues. The germline V and J ends were trimmed by 2 bases and 7 bases, with 8 bases remaining between them. The germline V gene has CDR1 MDHEN and CDR2 SYDVKM. The CDR3: CASSLGVGEAFF. CDR3 in DNA: TGTGCCAGCAGTTTAGGGGTAGGTGAAGCTTTCTTT.

V gene TRBV19 combines with J gene TRBJ1-5; 10 bases are shared with TRBD1. The CDR3 covers 15 residues. CDR1 LNHDA and CDR2 SQIVND come from the germline V gene (reference sequence). The J segment lost 1 base and the V segment lost 3 bases, leaving 0 bases of the junction unmatched. CDR3 in amino acids: CASSMTGGSNQPQHF. CDR3 DNA: TGTGCCAGTAGTATGACAGGGGGCAGCAATCAGCCCCAGCATTTT.

The rearrangement links TRBV28 to TRBJ1-6; D call uncertain. CDR1 and CDR2 from the germline V gene are MDHEN and SYDVKM. V lost 1 base, J lost 7 bases, and 8 bases lay in between. This CDR3 region has 14 residues. The CDR3 sequence: CASSLYPTNSPLHF. For the CDR3, the DNA is TGTGCCAGCAGTTTATACCCCACAAATTCACCCCTCCACTTT.

There are a few counts of this clonotype. The CDR3 DNA is TGTGCCAGCACCGGGGACAGGGGGCGGAATTCACCCCTCCACTTT. Residues: CASTGDRGRNSPLHF. The rearrangement uses TRBV27 and TRBJ1-6, with TRBD1 matching 12 bases. The junction had 5 bases not matched to a gene; V was cut back by 7 bases and J by 7 bases. Germline V lookup: CDR1 MNHEY, CDR2 SMNVEV (reference sequence). CDR3 size: 15 residues.

The rearrangement links TRBV10-2 to TRBJ1-2; D ambiguous. The V gene lost 6 bases and the J gene lost 5 bases, with 13 bases spanning the gap. Germline V gene data show CDR1 as WSHSY and CDR2 as SAAADI. The CDR3 spans 13 residues. The DNA of the CDR3 is TGCGCCAGCAGCCTCGACGGAAAATATGGCTACACCTTC. Amino acids: CASSLDGKYGYTF.

This chain uses TRBV7-6 with TRBJ2-7, with D unclear. Trimming pared 2 bases from V and 3 bases from J, leaving 8 bases between. CDR1 SGHVS and CDR2 FNYEAQ come from the germline V gene. This CDR3 contains 13 residues. As DNA, the CDR3 is TGTGCCAGCAGCTTATTTTCTGACTACGAGCAGTACTTC. It specifies CASSLFSDYEQYF.

The rearrangement links TRBV28 to TRBJ2-7, with 9 bases aligning to TRBD1. V gave up 6 bases and J gave up 0 bases; unmatched junction bases: 6. This CDR3 contains 15 residues. CDR1 is MDHEN and CDR2 is SYDVKM in the germline V gene. CDR3 DNA sequence: TGTGCCAGCAGCCCACAGGGGGCAGGCTCCTACGAGCAGTACTTC. As protein: CASSPQGAGSYEQYF.

This chain connects TRBV28 to TRBJ1-5, with D uncertain. V was clipped by 7 bases and J by 0 bases, with 16 bases between them. The V gene's germline CDR1 is MDHEN and CDR2 SYDVKM. The CDR3 sequence is 16 residues long. The chain's CDR3 is CASIDLPGYSNQPQHF. The CDR3 DNA reads TGTGCCAGCATAGACCTACCGGGTTATAGCAATCAGCCCCAGCATTTT.

In this sample, this clonotype turned up a few times. The CDR3, as DNA: TGCAGTGCTAGGGACCCGGGACTAGCGGTCTACGAGCAGTACTTC. It specifies CSARDPGLAVYEQYF. The V and J genes are TRBV20-1 and TRBJ2-7, with 11 bases fitting TRBD2. CDR1 and CDR2 from the germline V gene are DFQATT and SNEGSKA (reference sequence). The CDR3 has 15 residues. Unmatched junction bases numbered 7, after V lost 3 bases and J lost 3 bases.

There are a few counts of this clonotype. The V gene is TRBV2, the J gene TRBJ1-6; D gene unclear. The CDR3 is 14 amino acids. Germline CDR1 SNHLY, CDR2 FYNNEI. The V and J ends lost 3 bases and 8 bases respectively, with 11 bases between them. The CDR3 DNA follows: TGTGCCAGCAGTGAGCTGCGGGAGGATTCACCCCTCCACTTT. Encoded protein: CASSELREDSPLHF.

The V and J genes are TRBV10-3 and TRBJ1-1, with a possible D match to TRBD1 (6 bases). Between the trimmed V and J ends, which lost 3 bases and 7 bases, there was a span of 15 bases. The CDR3 has 14 amino acids. Germline CDR1 ENHRY, CDR2 SYGVKD. CDR3 residues: CAISEKGGIGEAFF. CDR3 nucleotide sequence: TGTGCCATCAGTGAAAAAGGGGGAATCGGTGAAGCTTTCTTT.

The chain joins TRBV7-6 to TRBJ1-6; D is unclear. This CDR3 region has 16 residues. Trimming left V 0 bases short and J 8 bases short, with 14 bases between. CDR1 is SGHVS, CDR2 FNYEAQ, per germline. In DNA, the CDR3 is TGTGCCAGCAGCTTAGCTAGCATTACGGGCGATTCACCCCTCCACTTT. It codes for CASSLASITGDSPLHF.

The chain links TRBV20-1 to TRBJ2-3; 7 bases line up with TRBD2. Germline trimming cut 1 base from V and 4 bases from J; bases unmatched to any gene: 2. This CDR3 is 13 amino acids long. The V gene's germline CDR1 is DFQATT and CDR2 SNEGSKA (reference sequence). CDR3 sequence: CSARAGGPDTQYF. The CDR3 bases are TGCAGTGCTAGAGCGGGAGGCCCAGATACGCAGTATTTT.

This clonotype was detected a few times. This sequence joins TRBV10-1 and TRBJ2-2; D is ambiguous. Germline V lookup: CDR1 WNHNN, CDR2 SYGVQD (reference sequence). V was pared by 6 bases and J by 3 bases, with 5 bases between. The CDR3 consists of 12 residues. The CDR3 sequence is CASRGYTGELFF. In nucleotides, the CDR3 is TGCGCCAGCAGAGGTTACACCGGGGAGCTGTTTTTT.

The rearrangement links TRBV20-1 to TRBJ2-3; 7 positions match TRBD2. CDR3 length equals 15 residues. Germline CDR1 DFQATT, CDR2 SNEGSKA (reference sequence). J was trimmed by 4 bases and V by 3 bases; bases with no gene match: 10. The CDR3 DNA sequence: TGCAGTGCTAGCCGTGGGAGGGTTAGGTCAGATACGCAGTATTTT. Its protein product is CSASRGRVRSDTQYF.

In its sample, this clonotype was seen a few times. V gene TRBV20-1 combines with J gene TRBJ2-1; the match to TRBD2 covers 9 bases. This CDR3 region has 15 residues. CDR1 is DFQATT, CDR2 SNEGSKA, per germline (reference sequence). Unmatched junction bases numbered 12, after V lost 5 bases and J lost 7 bases. The CDR3 DNA follows: TGCAGTGCTTTTAGCCCCGGCGGGAGGGCAAATGAGCAGTTCTTC. Its protein is CSAFSPGGRANEQFF.

This chain links TRBV6-1 with TRBJ2-3; maybe TRBD2 (5 bases). CDR1 is MNHNS and CDR2 is SASEGT in the germline V gene. V was cut by 5 bases and J by 2 bases, with 17 bases left in between. This CDR3 comprises 16 residues. DNA for the CDR3: TGTGCCAGCAGTCTGGACTCTATCGTTTTCACAGATACGCAGTATTTT. Its translation: CASSLDSIVFTDTQYF.

V gene TRBV7-9 combines with J gene TRBJ2-5, with 13 bases matching TRBD2. In germline, CDR1 is SEHNR, CDR2 FQNEAQ (reference sequence). The CDR3 length is 15 residues. The V and J ends lost 5 bases and 3 bases, in that order; junction bases with no gene match: 3. This CDR3 reads CASSRGTSGEETQYF. Here the CDR3 DNA reads TGTGCCAGCAGCCGAGGGACTAGCGGGGAAGAGACCCAGTACTTC.

The V call is TRBV7-2, the J call TRBJ2-4; D not certain. The CDR3 totals 15 residues. V was shortened by 1 base and J by 6 bases, with 13 bases between the two germline ends. The germline V gene has CDR1 SGHTA and CDR2 FQGNSA. The chain's CDR3 is CASSLEGTVGNIQYF. For the CDR3, the DNA is TGTGCCAGCAGCTTAGAGGGTACGGTGGGAAACATTCAGTACTTC.

This chain uses TRBV2 with TRBJ2-7, with 8 bases lining up with TRBD2. Germline V lookup: CDR1 SNHLY, CDR2 FYNNEI. The length of the CDR3 is 15 residues. DNA of the CDR3: TGTGCTCAGCACGCGGGGCGTAGCGGGACCTACGAGCAGTACTTC. As protein: CAQHAGRSGTYEQYF.

V and J are TRBV2 and TRBJ1-5; D is ambiguous. V dropped 7 bases and J dropped 7 bases, with 14 bases sitting between them. Germline CDR1 reads SNHLY; CDR2 reads FYNNEI. This CDR3 is built from 13 residues. CDR3 in DNA: TGTGCCAGCACCTCCCAAGGTCGGCAGCCCCAGCATTTT. Its protein product is CASTSQGRQPQHF.

The V and J genes are TRBV28 and TRBJ2-1, with 10 bases identical to TRBD2. CDR3 length equals 13 residues. V was clipped by 5 bases and J by 6 bases; unmatched bases: 1. Germline CDR1 MDHEN, CDR2 SYDVKM. The CDR3 is CASSGLAANEQFF. The CDR3 DNA reads TGTGCCAGCAGTGGACTAGCGGCCAATGAGCAGTTCTTC.

This chain joins TRBV6-1 and TRBJ1-2; no clear D gene. This CDR3 spans 14 amino acids. Germline CDR1 MNHNS, CDR2 SASEGT. V was trimmed by 7 bases and J by 0 bases, leaving 12 bases between them. The CDR3 nucleotides read TGTGCCAGCATCGGACGGGGAGCTAACTATGGCTACACCTTC. Amino acid sequence: CASIGRGANYGYTF.

The chain joins TRBV7-6 to TRBJ2-2, with TRBD2 matching over 11 bases. V shed 5 bases and J 4 bases; nucleotides not matched to a gene: 6. In germline, CDR1 is SGHVS, CDR2 FNYEAQ. The CDR3 covers 16 residues. In DNA form, the CDR3 reads TGTGCCAGCAGCCCACTAGCGGGAGTGCTCACCGGGGAGCTGTTTTTT. It specifies CASSPLAGVLTGELFF.

This clonotype showed up just a few times. CDR3 in amino acids: CSARDSESNQPQHF. The CDR3 DNA is TGCAGTGCTAGAGATAGTGAAAGCAATCAGCCCCAGCATTTT. This chain links TRBV20-1 with TRBJ1-5; no firm D call. This CDR3 contains 14 residues. Trimming took 0 bases from V and 1 from J, leaving 7 bases between them. CDR1 and CDR2 (germline): DFQATT, SNEGSKA (reference sequence).

This chain connects TRBV19 to TRBJ2-7; 9 bases are a match to TRBD1. V lost 8 bases and J lost 6; bases outside the gene matches: 2. Germline V gene lookup returns CDR1 LNHDA and CDR2 SQIVND (reference sequence). The CDR3 consists of 11 residues. The CDR3 DNA reads TGTGCCAGTGGGACAGGGAGCGAGCAGTACTTC. Translating it yields CASGTGSEQYF.

The V gene is TRBV20-1, the J gene TRBJ2-5; no clear D. CDR1 is DFQATT, CDR2 SNEGSKA, per germline (reference sequence). The CDR3 consists of 11 residues. Between the trimmed V and J ends, which lost 3 bases and 1 base, there was a span of 3 bases. This chain's CDR3 is CSARVQETQYF. CDR3 sequence (DNA): TGCAGTGCTAGGGTCCAAGAGACCCAGTACTTC.